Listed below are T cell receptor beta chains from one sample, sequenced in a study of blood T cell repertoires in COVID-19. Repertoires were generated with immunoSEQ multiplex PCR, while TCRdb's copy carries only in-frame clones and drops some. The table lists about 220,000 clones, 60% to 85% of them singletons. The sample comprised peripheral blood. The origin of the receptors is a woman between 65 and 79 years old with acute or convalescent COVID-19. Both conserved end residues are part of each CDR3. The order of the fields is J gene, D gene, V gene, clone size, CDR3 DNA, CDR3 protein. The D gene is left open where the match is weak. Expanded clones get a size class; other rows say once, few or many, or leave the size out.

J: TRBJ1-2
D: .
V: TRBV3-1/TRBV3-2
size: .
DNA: TGTGCCAGCAGCTTTCGCACGGACAGACCCTATGGCTACACCTTC
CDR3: CASSFRTDRPYGYTF

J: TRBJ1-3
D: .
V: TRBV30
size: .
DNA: TGTGCCTGGAACCGGGACATCGGAAACACCATATATTTT
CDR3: CAWNRDIGNTIYF

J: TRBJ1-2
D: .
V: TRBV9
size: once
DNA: TGTGCCAGCAGCGGGGAGGGCGCCTATGGCTACACCTTC
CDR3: CASSGEGAYGYTF

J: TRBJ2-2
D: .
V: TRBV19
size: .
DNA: TGTGCCAGTAGTATCCCACGGACTCTCAACACCGGGGAGCTGTTTTTT
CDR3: CASSIPRTLNTGELFF

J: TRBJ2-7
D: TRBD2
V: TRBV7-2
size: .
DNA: TGTGCCAGCAGCTTTTCCCTAGCGGGCGACTACGAGCAGTACTTC
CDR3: CASSFSLAGDYEQYF

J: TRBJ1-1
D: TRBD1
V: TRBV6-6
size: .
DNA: TGTGCCAGCAGTTACTCGACAGGGAGCACTGAAGCTTTCTTT
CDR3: CASSYSTGSTEAFF

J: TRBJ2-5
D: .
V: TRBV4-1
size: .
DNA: TGCGCCAGCAGCCAAGATGAACAGAGAAAAGAGACCCAGTACTTC
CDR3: CASSQDEQRKETQYF

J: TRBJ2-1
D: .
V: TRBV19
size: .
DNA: TGTGCCAGTAGTATCGTGGTACCAGGTGAGCAGTTCTTC
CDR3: CASSIVVPGEQFF

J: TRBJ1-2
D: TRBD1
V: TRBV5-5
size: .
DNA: TGTGCCAGCAGCTCTTCGGGTCAGGGGGACTATGGCTACACCTTC
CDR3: CASSSSGQGDYGYTF

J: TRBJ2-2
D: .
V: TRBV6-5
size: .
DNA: TGTGCCAGCAGGGTAGCGGACTTGAACACCGGGGAGCTGTTTTTT
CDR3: CASRVADLNTGELFF

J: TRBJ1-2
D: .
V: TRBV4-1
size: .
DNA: TGCGCCAGCAGCCAAGTTGGAGGGGACTATGGCTACACCTTC
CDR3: CASSQVGGDYGYTF

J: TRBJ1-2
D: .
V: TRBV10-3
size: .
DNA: TGTGCCATCAGTGAGACCGCTCCGGGACAAGGTAGCGGCTACACCTTC
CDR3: CAISETAPGQGSGYTF

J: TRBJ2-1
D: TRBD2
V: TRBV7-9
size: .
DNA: TGTGCCAGCAGGGGGAAAACTAGCGGGGGAGGAAATGAGCAGTTCTTC
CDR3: CASRGKTSGGGNEQFF

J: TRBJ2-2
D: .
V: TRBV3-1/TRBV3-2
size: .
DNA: TGTGCCGGCAGCCAAGAGGCTGGGGACACATACACCGGGGAGCTGTTTTTT
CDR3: CAGSQEAGDTYTGELFF

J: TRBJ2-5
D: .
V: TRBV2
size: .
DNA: TGTGCCAGCAGTGCGGGGAGCGAGACCCAGTACTTC
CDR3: CASSAGSETQYF

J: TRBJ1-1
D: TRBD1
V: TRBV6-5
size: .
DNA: TGTGCCAGCATATTCTCCCCGACAGGGGCTTCGGGAGCTTTCTTT
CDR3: CASIFSPTGASGAFF

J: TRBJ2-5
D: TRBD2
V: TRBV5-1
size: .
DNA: TGCGCCAGCAGCCCCCAACTCCTGACTAGCGGGGGGCGGGAGACCCAGTACTTC
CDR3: CASSPQLLTSGGRETQYF

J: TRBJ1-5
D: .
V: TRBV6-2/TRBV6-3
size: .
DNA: TGTGCCAGCAGCATCACAGGGATCGACGCTCAGCCCCAGCATTTT
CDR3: CASSITGIDAQPQHF

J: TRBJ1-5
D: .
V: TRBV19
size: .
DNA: TGTGCCAGTAGTCCGGACAGAAATCAGCCCCAGCATTTT
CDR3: CASSPDRNQPQHF

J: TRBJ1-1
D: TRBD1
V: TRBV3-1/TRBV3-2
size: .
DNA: TGTGCCAGCAGCCAACAGGGGGCTAACACTGAAGCTTTCTTT
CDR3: CASSQQGANTEAFF

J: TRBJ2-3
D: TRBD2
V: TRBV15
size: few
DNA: TGTGCCACCAGCAGAGTAATGGGACTAGCGGGGGACTCTAGCACAGATACGCAGTATTTT
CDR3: CATSRVMGLAGDSSTDTQYF

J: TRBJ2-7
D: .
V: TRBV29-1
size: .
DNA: TGCAGCGTCGGGGGACTGAACTCCTACGAGCAGTACTTC
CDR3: CSVGGLNSYEQYF

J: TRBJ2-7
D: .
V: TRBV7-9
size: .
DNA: TGTGCCAGCAGCTTATGGGGGCGGGGGCCCCACGAGCAGTACTTC
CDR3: CASSLWGRGPHEQYF